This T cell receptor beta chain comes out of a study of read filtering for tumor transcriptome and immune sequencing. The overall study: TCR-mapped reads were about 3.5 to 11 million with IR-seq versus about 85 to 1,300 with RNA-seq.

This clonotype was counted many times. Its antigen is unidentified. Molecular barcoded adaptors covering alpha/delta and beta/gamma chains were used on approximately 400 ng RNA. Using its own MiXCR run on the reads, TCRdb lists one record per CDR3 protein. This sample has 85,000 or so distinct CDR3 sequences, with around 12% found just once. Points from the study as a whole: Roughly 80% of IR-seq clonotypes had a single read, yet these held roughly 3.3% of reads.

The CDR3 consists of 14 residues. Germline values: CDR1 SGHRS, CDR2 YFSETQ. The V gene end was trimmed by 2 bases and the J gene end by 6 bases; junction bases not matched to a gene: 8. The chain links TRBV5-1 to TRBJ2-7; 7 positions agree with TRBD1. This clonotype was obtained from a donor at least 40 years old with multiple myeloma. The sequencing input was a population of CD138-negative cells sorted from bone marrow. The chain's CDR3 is CASSLSVTGVEQYF. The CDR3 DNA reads TGCGCCAGCAGCTTATCGGTTACAGGGGTCGAGCAGTACTTC.